This TCR beta chain was observed in a study of vaccination and CD4 T cells after COVID-19. Documented treatment: approximately nine-day PBMC culture with coronavirus spike peptide pools or control peptides (ViraFEST assay). ViraFEST used peptide pools to expand antigen-specific T cells before TCR sequencing. This clonotype was seen more than once but under ten times. Antigen unknown. CDR3 length equals 15 residues. Germline loops: CDR1 MNHEY, CDR2 SMNVEV (reference sequence). Between the trimmed V and J ends, which lost 2 bases and 8 bases, there was a span of 16 bases. Scientists ran DNA taken from cultured CD4+ T cells through the Oncomine TCR Beta short-read assay for sequencing. A single record per CDR3 protein comes from TCRdb applying MiXCR to the PCR reads. This repertoire shows just under 20,000 distinct CDR3 sequences, roughly 46% found once; its top ten account for 20% to 30%.

The clonotype originates from a human donor who had recovered from COVID-19. The chain carries TRBV27 and TRBJ2-1; D assignment may be TRBD1 or TRBD2 (6 bases each). Sample: CD4+ T cells from blood, cultured in vitro, taken before SARS-CoV-2 vaccination. The CDR3: CASSLRSGASDEQFF. The CDR3 coding sequence is TGTGCCAGCAGTTTACGTTCGGGGGCTAGCGATGAGCAGTTCTTC.